These 4 T cell receptor beta chains were all obtained from the same sample, sequenced in a study of blood T cell repertoires in COVID-19. TCRdb's copy holds only in-frame clones and misses some; the assay was immunoSEQ multiplex PCR. The table has 350,000 to 450,000 clones, 90% to 95% seen once; the top ten hold 0.86%. The specimen sequenced was PBMCs or T cells enriched from blood (not recorded which). The receptors were gathered from a middle-aged woman who had been exposed to COVID-19.

The rearrangement links TRBV18 to TRBJ2-2; no definite D call. The CDR3 is 16 amino acids. V dropped 2 bases and J dropped 0 bases, with 10 bases sitting between them. Per germline, CDR1 KGHSH and CDR2 LQKENI. The CDR3 DNA reads TGTGCCAGCTCACCAATGCTACCCGCGAACACCGGGGAGCTGTTTTTT. Translated, it gives CASSPMLPANTGELFF.

This clone was seen only once. This rearrangement joins TRBV27 to TRBJ1-6, with D possibly TRBD1 on 5 matching bases. This CDR3 contains 9 residues. Trimming took 8 bases from V and 12 from J, leaving 5 bases between them. Germline values: CDR1 MNHEY, CDR2 SMNVEV (reference sequence). The CDR3 DNA reads TGTGCCAGCGGACAACCCCTCCACTTT. This sequence encodes CASGQPLHF.

This clone appeared many times. The chain uses TRBV27 and TRBJ1-4; D gene unclear. The CDR3 has 13 amino acids. In germline, CDR1 is MNHEY, CDR2 SMNVEV (reference sequence). Trimming took off 6 bases at V and 4 bases at J, with 9 bases between the two ends. The CDR3 spells CASRGVNNEKLFF. CDR3 sequence (DNA): TGTGCCAGCAGGGGAGTGAATAATGAAAAACTGTTTTTT. Full variable domain (outside the CDR3, taken from reference TRBV27 and TRBJ1-4): EAQVTQNPRYLITVTGKKLTVTCSQNMNHEYMSWYRQDPGLGLRQIYYSMNVEVTDKGDVPEGYKVSRKEKRNFPLILESPSPNQTSLYFCASRGVNNEKLFFGSGTQLSVL.

J is TRBJ1-2 and V is TRBV27; the match to TRBD1 covers 10 bases. Germline CDR1 reads MNHEY; CDR2 reads SMNVEV (reference sequence). CDR3 size: 15 residues. V lost 6 bases and J lost 3; bases outside the gene matches: 7. CDR3 in amino acids: CASSLGTGVDYGYTF. Written as DNA, the CDR3 is TGTGCCAGCAGCCTGGGGACAGGGGTTGACTATGGCTACACCTTC.